A single sample gave rise to the 17 T cell receptor beta chains below, sequenced in a study of OX40 agonist ivuxolimab in advanced cancers. Measured with immunoSEQ multiplex PCR; TCRdb has only the in-frame clones, and not every one. The sample includes 100,000 to 150,000 clones, around 93% of them seen just once. Sequenced here: CD4+ or CD8+ T cells sorted from blood, sampled in a trial of the OX40 agonist ivuxolimab. The receptors originated from an adult with an advanced solid tumor such as melanoma, head and neck, liver or kidney cancer.

The chain is built from TRBV11-2 and TRBJ2-5, with no clear D. Trimming took off 1 base at V and 9 bases at J, with 6 bases between the two ends. Germline V CDR1 and CDR2: SGHAT, FQNNGV. The CDR3 covers 11 residues. The CDR3 DNA follows: TGTGCCAGCAGCTTAGGCCTGGCCCAGTACTTC. Translation: CASSLGLAQYF.

This clone was detected only once. CDR3 loop: CASSLGSRLNFSPLHF. CDR3 DNA sequence: TGTGCCAGCAGCTTGGGATCCAGACTCAACTTTTCACCCCTCCACTTT. The genes are TRBV5-4 and TRBJ1-6; unclear D gene. This CDR3 region has 16 residues. V gave up 0 bases and J gave up 9 bases, with 16 bases separating them. CDR1 is SGHNT, CDR2 YYREEE, per germline (reference sequence). The full variable domain, completed using reference TRBV5-4 and TRBJ1-6, is ETGVTQSPTHLIKTRGQQVTLRCSSQSGHNTVSWYQQALGQGPQFIFQYYREEENGRGNFPPRFSGLQFPNYSSELNVNALELDDSALYLCASSLGSRLNFSPLHFGNGTRLTVT.

The CDR3 here is CASSDSARAGGTGELFF. The CDR3, as DNA: TGTGCCAGCAGTGACAGCGCCCGAGCGGGGGGCACCGGGGAGCTGTTTTTT. V gene TRBV6-1 combines with J gene TRBJ2-2, with TRBD2 identical over 9 bases. The germline gives CDR1 MNHNS, CDR2 SASEGT. The CDR3 consists of 17 residues. V was clipped by 3 bases and J by 4 bases; unmatched bases: 9.

This chain uses TRBV25-1 with TRBJ1-5; D may be TRBD1 (5 bases). There are 13 residues in the CDR3. Germline V gene data show CDR1 as MGHDK and CDR2 as SYGVNS. The V and J ends lost 4 bases and 2 bases respectively, with 6 bases between them. The CDR3, as DNA: TGTGCCAGCAGTGGAGGGGGCAATCAGCCCCAGCATTTT. It encodes CASSGGGNQPQHF. The whole variable domain, filled in from reference TRBV25-1 and TRBJ1-5, reads EADIYQTPRYLVIGTGKKITLECSQTMGHDKMYWYQQDPGMELHLIHYSYGVNSTEKGDLSSESTVSRIRTEHFPLTLESARPSHTSQYLCASSGGGNQPQHFGDGTRLSIL.

Here the CDR3 reads CASSGSDEVVGYTF. Here the CDR3 DNA reads TGTGCCAGCAGTGGATCGGATGAGGTGGTTGGCTACACCTTC. The chain uses TRBV6-1 and TRBJ1-2; D gene unclear. The CDR3 spans 14 residues. Trimming pared 4 bases from V and 7 bases from J, leaving 16 bases between. The germline CDR1 and CDR2 sequences are MNHNS and SASEGT.

With regard to this clone: One junction end disagrees with the germline gene, perhaps due to a read error. Here the CDR3 DNA reads TGTGCCAGCAGTTTAGCGGTTACCGGGGAGCTGTTTTTT. Protein: CASSLAVTGELFF. The rearrangement links TRBV11-2 to TRBJ2-2, with TRBD2 as a possible D gene (6 bases). Germline CDR1 SGHAT, CDR2 FQNNGV. The CDR3 length is 13 residues.

The V gene is TRBV7-9, the J gene TRBJ2-5, with 10 bases identical to TRBD1. The CDR3 sequence is 13 residues long. CDR1 and CDR2 (germline): SEHNR, FQNEAQ (reference sequence). After removal of 5 bases from V and 5 bases from J, the junction contained 2 bases not matched to a gene. The CDR3 sequence is CASSRGQGETQYF. The CDR3 DNA reads as TGTGCCAGCAGCAGGGGACAGGGGGAGACCCAGTACTTC.

The V call is TRBV10-3, the J call TRBJ1-2, with 8 bases lining up with TRBD1. Germline loops: CDR1 ENHRY, CDR2 SYGVKD. The CDR3 is 12 residues long. V lost 7 bases and J lost 8; bases outside the gene matches: 6. The CDR3 is CAITRQGTGYTF. For the CDR3, the DNA is TGTGCCATCACCAGACAGGGGACCGGCTACACCTTC.

The chain links TRBV5-1 to TRBJ2-2; maybe TRBD2 (5 bases). Trimming left V 5 bases short and J 6 bases short, with 11 bases between. Germline V CDR1 and CDR2: SGHRS, YFSETQ. The CDR3 extends over 13 amino acids. The CDR3 nucleotides are TGCGCCAGCAGACCCACCGGGGCCGGGGAGCTGTTTTTT. This gives the protein CASRPTGAGELFF. The variable domain in full, completed from reference TRBV5-1 and TRBJ2-2, reads KAGVTQTPRYLIKTRGQQVTLSCSPISGHRSVSWYQQTPGQGLQFLFEYFSETQRNKGNFPGRFSGRQFSNSRSEMNVSTLELGDSALYLCASRPTGAGELFFGEGSRLTVL.

Notes on this clone: Other DNA sequences in this specimen translate into the identical CDR3. The chain is built from TRBV19 and TRBJ1-5, with TRBD1 identical over 8 bases. Per germline, CDR1 LNHDA and CDR2 SQIVND (reference sequence). With 6 bases clipped from V and 6 bases from J, the junction kept 10 bases outside the gene matches. The CDR3 contains 15 residues. The CDR3 coding sequence is TGTGCCAGTAGCACCTCAGGACAGGGTGGTCAGCCCCAGCATTTT. Its translation: CASSTSGQGGQPQHF.

This chain joins TRBV11-3 and TRBJ2-5; TRBD2 matches 15 bases. This CDR3 region has 16 residues. Germline-derived CDR1 and CDR2 are SGHNT and YENEEA. V lost 3 bases and J lost 4; bases outside the gene matches: 3. DNA for the CDR3: TGTGCCAGCAGCTTGGGACTAGCGGGGGGTCCAGAGACCCAGTACTTC. Translation: CASSLGLAGGPETQYF. The variable domain in full, completed from reference TRBV11-3 and TRBJ2-5, reads EAGVVQSPRYKIIEKKQPVAFWCNPISGHNTLYWYLQNLGQGPELLIRYENEEAVDDSQLPKDRFSAERLKGVDSTLKIQPAELGDSAVYLCASSLGLAGGPETQYFGPGTRLLVL.

The chain recombines TRBV11-2 with TRBJ2-1, with D hard to call. This CDR3 is built from 15 residues. Trimming removed 0 bases at V and 8 bases at J, with 14 bases between. CDR1 and CDR2 from the germline V gene are SGHAT and FQNNGV. CDR3 bases: TGTGCCAGCAGCTTAGATGGAGCAGGAATCGATGAGCAGTTCTTC. As protein: CASSLDGAGIDEQFF.

V usage is TRBV5-4 and J usage is TRBJ2-3, with 9 bases aligning to TRBD1. The CDR3 extends over 17 amino acids. The germline V gene encodes CDR1 SGHNT and CDR2 YYREEE (reference sequence). Unmatched junction bases numbered 12, after V lost 4 bases and J lost 3 bases. CDR3 DNA: TGTGCCAGCAGCCTAACAGGGGGCTCGGTTGGTACAGATACGCAGTATTTT. Translated, it gives CASSLTGGSVGTDTQYF.

The gene calls are TRBV28 and TRBJ2-7, with a weak D call TRBD2 (5 bases). CDR3 length equals 16 residues. The germline CDR1 and CDR2 sequences are MDHEN and SYDVKM. Between the trimmed V and J ends, which lost 7 bases and 0 bases, there was a span of 19 bases. CDR3 DNA sequence: TGTGCCAGCACCTTACGAGGCGGTACTAGCTCCTACGAGCAGTACTTC. Encoded protein: CASTLRGGTSSYEQYF.

The rearrangement joins TRBV9 to TRBJ1-1, with 7 bases aligning to TRBD1. Looked up from germline, CDR1 is SGDLS and CDR2 is YYNGEE. There are 15 residues in the CDR3. After removal of 3 bases from V and 9 bases from J, the junction contained 14 bases not matched to a gene. In DNA, the CDR3 is TGTGCCAGCAGCGACAATCAGGGGGTGGGTAAAAAAGCTTTCTTT. Translation gives CASSDNQGVGKKAFF.

The V and J genes are TRBV7-8 and TRBJ2-5, with TRBD2 matching 9 bases. The trim removed 1 base at V and 5 bases at J, leaving 20 bases unmatched. CDR1 is SGHVS and CDR2 is FQNEAQ in the germline V gene. The CDR3 sequence is 20 residues long. The CDR3: CASSLEGGRASARRGETQYF. The CDR3, as DNA: TGTGCCAGCAGCTTAGAAGGCGGGAGGGCTTCCGCACGGCGAGGGGAGACCCAGTACTTC. The full variable domain, in which reference TRBV7-8 and TRBJ2-5 provide the parts outside the CDR3, is GAGVSQSPRYKVAKRGQDVALRCDPISGHVSLFWYQQALGQGPEFLTYFQNEAQLDKSGLPSDRFFAERPEGSVSTLKIQRTQQEDSAVYLCASSLEGGRASARRGETQYFGPGTRLLVL.

This chain uses TRBV18 with TRBJ2-7; 11 positions match TRBD1. The CDR3 totals 16 residues. V shed 6 bases and J 0 bases; nucleotides not matched to a gene: 7. Germline V gives CDR1 KGHSH, CDR2 LQKENI. The CDR3 protein is CASSSTGTGGSYEQYF. CDR3 coding DNA: TGTGCCAGCTCGTCTACCGGGACAGGGGGCTCCTACGAGCAGTACTTC.